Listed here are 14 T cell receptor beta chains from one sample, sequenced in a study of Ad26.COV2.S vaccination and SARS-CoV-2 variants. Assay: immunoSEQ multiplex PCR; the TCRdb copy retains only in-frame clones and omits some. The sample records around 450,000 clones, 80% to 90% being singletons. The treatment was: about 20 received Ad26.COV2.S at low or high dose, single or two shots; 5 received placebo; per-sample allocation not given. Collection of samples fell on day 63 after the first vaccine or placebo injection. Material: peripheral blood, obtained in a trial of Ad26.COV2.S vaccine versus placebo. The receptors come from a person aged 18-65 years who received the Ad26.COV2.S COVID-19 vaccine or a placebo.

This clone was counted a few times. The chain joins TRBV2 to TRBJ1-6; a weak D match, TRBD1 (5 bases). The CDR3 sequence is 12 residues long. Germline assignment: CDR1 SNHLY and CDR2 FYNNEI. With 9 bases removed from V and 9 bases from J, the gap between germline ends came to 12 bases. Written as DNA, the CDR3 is TGTGCCAGGGGGGGTCCCAGTTCACCCCTCCACTTT. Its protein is CARGGPSSPLHF.

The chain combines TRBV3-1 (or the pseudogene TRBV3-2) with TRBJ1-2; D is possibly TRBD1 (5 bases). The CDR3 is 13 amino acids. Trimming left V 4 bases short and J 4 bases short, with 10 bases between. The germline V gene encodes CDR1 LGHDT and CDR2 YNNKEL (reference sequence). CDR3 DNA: TGTGCCAGCAGCCCAAGACAGACCTATGGCTACACCTTC. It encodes CASSPRQTYGYTF.

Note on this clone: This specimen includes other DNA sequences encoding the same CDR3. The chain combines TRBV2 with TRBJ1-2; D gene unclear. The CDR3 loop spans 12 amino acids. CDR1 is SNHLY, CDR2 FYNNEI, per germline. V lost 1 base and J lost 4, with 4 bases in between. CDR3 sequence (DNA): TGTGCCAGCAGTGAAGATGGCTATGGCTACACCTTC. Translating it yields CASSEDGYGYTF.

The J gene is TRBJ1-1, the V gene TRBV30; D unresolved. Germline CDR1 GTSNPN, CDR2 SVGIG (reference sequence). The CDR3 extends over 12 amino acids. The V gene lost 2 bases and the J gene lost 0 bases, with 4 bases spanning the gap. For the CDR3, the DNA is TGTGCCTGGAGTCCAATGAACACTGAAGCTTTCTTT. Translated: CAWSPMNTEAFF.

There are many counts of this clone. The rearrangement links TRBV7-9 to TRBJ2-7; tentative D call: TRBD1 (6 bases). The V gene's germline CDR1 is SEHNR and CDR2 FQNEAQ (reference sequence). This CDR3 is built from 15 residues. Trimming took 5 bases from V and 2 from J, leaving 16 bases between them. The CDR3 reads CASSPDSFAPYEQYF. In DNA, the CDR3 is TGTGCCAGCAGCCCGGACAGCTTCGCACCCTACGAGCAGTACTTC.

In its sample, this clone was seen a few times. CDR3 loop: CASSGMGDPNQPQHF. In DNA form, the CDR3 reads TGTGCCAGCAGCGGCATGGGGGACCCAAATCAGCCCCAGCATTTT. This rearrangement joins TRBV7-9 to TRBJ1-5, with D tentatively TRBD1 (5 bases). This CDR3 spans 15 amino acids. V gave up 5 bases and J gave up 4 bases, with 15 bases separating them. The V gene's germline CDR1 is SEHNR and CDR2 FQNEAQ (reference sequence).

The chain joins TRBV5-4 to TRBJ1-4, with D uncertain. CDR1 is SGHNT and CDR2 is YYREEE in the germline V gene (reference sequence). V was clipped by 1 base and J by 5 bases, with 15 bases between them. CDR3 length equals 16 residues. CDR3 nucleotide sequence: TGTGCCAGCAGCTTGTCTGGCCGGGAGGAGAATGAAAAACTGTTTTTT. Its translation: CASSLSGREENEKLFF.

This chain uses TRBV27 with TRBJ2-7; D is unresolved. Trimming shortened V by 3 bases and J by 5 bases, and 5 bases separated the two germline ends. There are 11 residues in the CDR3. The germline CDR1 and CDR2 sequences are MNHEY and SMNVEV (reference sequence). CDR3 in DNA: TGTGCCAGCAGTTTTCGCAACGAGCAGTACTTC. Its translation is CASSFRNEQYF.

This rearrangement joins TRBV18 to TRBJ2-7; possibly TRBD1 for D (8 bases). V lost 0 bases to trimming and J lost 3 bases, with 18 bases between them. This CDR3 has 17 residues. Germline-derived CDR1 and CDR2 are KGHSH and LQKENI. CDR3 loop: CASSPPRDRWGGYEQYF. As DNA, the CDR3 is TGTGCCAGCTCACCACCACGGGACAGGTGGGGGGGCTACGAGCAGTACTTC.

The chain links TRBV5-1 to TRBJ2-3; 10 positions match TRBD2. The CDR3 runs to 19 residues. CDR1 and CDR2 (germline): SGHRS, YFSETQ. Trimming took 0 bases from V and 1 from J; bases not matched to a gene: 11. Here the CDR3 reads CASSLALAGGVMGTDTQYF. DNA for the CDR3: TGCGCCAGCAGCTTGGCGTTAGCGGGAGGTGTGATGGGCACAGATACGCAGTATTTT.

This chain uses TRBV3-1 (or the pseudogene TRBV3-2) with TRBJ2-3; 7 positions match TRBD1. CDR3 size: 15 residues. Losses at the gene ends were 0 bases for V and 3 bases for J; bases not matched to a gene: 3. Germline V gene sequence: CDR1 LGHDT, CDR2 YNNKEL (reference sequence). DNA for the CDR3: TGTGCCAGCAGCCAAGACCGGGGACAGACAGATACGCAGTATTTT. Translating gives CASSQDRGQTDTQYF.

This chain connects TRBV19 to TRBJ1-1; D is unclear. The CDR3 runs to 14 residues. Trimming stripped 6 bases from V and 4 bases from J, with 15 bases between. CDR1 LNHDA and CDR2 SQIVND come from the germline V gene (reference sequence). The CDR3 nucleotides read TGTGCCAGTAGGCTACGGACTCGAGGCACTGAAGCTTTCTTT. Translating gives CASRLRTRGTEAFF. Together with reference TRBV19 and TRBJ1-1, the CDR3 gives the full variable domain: DGGITQSPKYLFRKEGQNVTLSCEQNLNHDAMYWYRQDPGQGLRLIYYSQIVNDFQKGDIAEGYSVSREKKESFPLTVTSAQKNPTAFYLCASRLRTRGTEAFFGQGTRLTVV.

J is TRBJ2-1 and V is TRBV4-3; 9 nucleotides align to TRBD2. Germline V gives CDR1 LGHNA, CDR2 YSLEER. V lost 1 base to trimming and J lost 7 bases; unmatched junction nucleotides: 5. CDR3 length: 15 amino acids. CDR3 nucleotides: TGCGCCAGCAGCCAAGGGCTAGCGGGGCGGAATGAGCAGTTCTTC. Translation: CASSQGLAGRNEQFF.

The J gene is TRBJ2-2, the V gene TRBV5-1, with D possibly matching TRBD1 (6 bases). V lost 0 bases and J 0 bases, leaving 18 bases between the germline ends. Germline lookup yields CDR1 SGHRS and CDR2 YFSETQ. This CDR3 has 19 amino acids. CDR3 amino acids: CASSLDRRSGGSNTGELFF. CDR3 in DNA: TGCGCCAGCAGCTTGGACAGGCGAAGTGGGGGCTCGAACACCGGGGAGCTGTTTTTT.